The present entry profiles one T cell receptor beta chain with its context. The CDR3 is 16 amino acids. Deletions cut 0 bases from V and 4 bases from J, with 14 bases between. Germline V gene data show CDR1 as SGHRS and CDR2 as YFSETQ. This specimen comes from a study of radiotherapy plus CTLA-4 blockade in lung cancer. Looking at the study overall: Roughly 17% of enrolled patients responded objectively, and roughly 31% had disease control.

Produced via immunoSEQ multiplex PCR; TCRdb's table is partial and in-frame only. This repertoire shows 95,000 to 150,000 clones, more than 80% found once; its top ten account for 6.9%. V and J are TRBV5-1 and TRBJ1-3, with D perhaps TRBD1 (6 bases). The sequence derives from a human donor with non-small cell lung cancer that progressed on radiotherapy plus ipilimumab. The sequences come from peripheral blood, collected from a patient treated with radiotherapy plus ipilimumab. The CDR3 sequence is CASSLAPGGLGNTIYF. CDR3 nucleotides: TGCGCCAGCAGCTTGGCTCCTGGGGGGCTGGGAAACACCATATATTTT.